This TCR beta chain was identified in a study of Ad26.COV2.S vaccination and SARS-CoV-2 variants. Across the study: Donor joined the COV1001 Ad26.COV2.S trial arm.

Study results and limitations: Non-spike TCR breadth did not differ much between vaccine and placebo recipients. People given the vaccine had a wider spike-specific TCR breadth than placebo recipients did.

This sample's treatment: 15 to 20 received Ad26.COV2.S at low or high dose, single or two shots; 5 received placebo; per-sample allocation not given. Day 63 after the first vaccine or placebo injection was the time point for sampling. In Boston, an adult donor aged 18-55 years took part. With 0 bases removed from V and 1 base from J, the gap between germline ends came to 13 bases. Germline CDR1 reads LNHNV; CDR2 reads YYDKDF (reference sequence). The CDR3 has 17 amino acids. Regarding this clone: Its matching antigen is unknown.

The table came from immunoSEQ multiplex PCR; TCRdb's copy has only in-frame clones and leaves some out. The data contain fewer than 500,000 clones, 90% of them singletons. The TCR was taken from a person aged 18-65 years who received the Ad26.COV2.S COVID-19 vaccine or a placebo. The sample in question was peripheral blood, obtained in a trial of Ad26.COV2.S vaccine versus placebo. The chain employs TRBV15 and TRBJ2-4; D assignment may be TRBD1 or TRBD2 (5 bases each). CDR3 in DNA: TGTGCCACCAGCAGAGATGGGACGGGTGTTGCCAAAAACATTCAGTACTTC. This translates into CATSRDGTGVAKNIQYF.